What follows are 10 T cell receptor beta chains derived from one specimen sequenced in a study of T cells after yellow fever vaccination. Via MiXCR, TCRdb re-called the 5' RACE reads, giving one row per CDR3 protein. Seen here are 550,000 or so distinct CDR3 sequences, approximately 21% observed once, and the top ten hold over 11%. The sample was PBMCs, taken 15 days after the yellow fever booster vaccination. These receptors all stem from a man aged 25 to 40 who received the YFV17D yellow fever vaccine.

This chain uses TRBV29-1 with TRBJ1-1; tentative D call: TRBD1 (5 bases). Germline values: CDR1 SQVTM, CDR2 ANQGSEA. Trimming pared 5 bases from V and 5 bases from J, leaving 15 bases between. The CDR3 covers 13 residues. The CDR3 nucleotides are TGCAGCGTTTCGGGTCAGGGAAATACTGAAGCTTTCTTT. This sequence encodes CSVSGQGNTEAFF.

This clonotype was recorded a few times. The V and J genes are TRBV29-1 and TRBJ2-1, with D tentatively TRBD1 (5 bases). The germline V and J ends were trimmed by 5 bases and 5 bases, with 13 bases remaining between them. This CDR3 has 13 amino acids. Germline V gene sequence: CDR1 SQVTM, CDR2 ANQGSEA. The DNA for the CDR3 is TGCAGCGTTTCCCAGGGTAGTAACAATGAGCAGTTCTTC. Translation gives CSVSQGSNNEQFF.

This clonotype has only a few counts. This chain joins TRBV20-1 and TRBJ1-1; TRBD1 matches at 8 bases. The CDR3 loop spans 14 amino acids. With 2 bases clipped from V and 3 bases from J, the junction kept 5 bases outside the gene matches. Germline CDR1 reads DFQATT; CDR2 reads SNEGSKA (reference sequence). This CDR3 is CSARPGGADTEAFF. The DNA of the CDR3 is TGCAGTGCTAGACCAGGGGGCGCAGACACTGAAGCTTTCTTT.

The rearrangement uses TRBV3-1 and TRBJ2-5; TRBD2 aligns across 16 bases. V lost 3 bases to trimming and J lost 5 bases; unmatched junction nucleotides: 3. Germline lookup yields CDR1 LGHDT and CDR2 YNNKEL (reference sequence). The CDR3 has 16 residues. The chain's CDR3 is CASSQGLAGGLETQYF. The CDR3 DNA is TGTGCCAGCAGCCAGGGACTAGCGGGAGGGCTGGAGACCCAGTACTTC.

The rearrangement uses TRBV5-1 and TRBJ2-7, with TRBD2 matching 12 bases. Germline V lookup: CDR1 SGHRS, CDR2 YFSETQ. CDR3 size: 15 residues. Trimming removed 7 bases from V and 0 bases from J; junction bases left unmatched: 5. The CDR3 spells CASGTSGPSSYEQYF. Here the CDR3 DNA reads TGCGCCAGCGGGACTAGCGGGCCCAGCTCCTACGAGCAGTACTTC.

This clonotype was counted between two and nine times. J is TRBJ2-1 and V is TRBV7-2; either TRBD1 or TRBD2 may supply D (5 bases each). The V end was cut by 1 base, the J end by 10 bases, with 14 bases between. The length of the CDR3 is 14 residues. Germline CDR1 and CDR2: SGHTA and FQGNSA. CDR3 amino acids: CASSLGLRQGEQFF. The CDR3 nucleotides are TGTGCCAGCAGCTTAGGACTACGGCAGGGAGAGCAGTTCTTC.

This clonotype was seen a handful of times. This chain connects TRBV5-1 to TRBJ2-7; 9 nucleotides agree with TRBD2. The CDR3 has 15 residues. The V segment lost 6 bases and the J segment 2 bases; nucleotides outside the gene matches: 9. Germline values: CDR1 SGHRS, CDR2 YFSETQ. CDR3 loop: CASTPLAGTTYEQYF. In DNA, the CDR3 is TGCGCCAGCACCCCGCTAGCGGGAACTACCTACGAGCAGTACTTC.

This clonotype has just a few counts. CDR3 amino acids: CSVLPRETQYF. CDR3 coding DNA: TGCAGCGTTCTCCCCCGGGAGACCCAGTACTTC. The gene calls are TRBV29-1 and TRBJ2-5; no definite D call. The germline gives CDR1 SQVTM, CDR2 ANQGSEA. The CDR3 loop spans 11 amino acids. V lost 5 bases, J lost 5 bases, and 9 bases lay in between. The full variable domain, its missing parts supplied by reference TRBV29-1 and TRBJ2-5, is SAVISQKPSRDICQRGTSLTIQCQVDSQVTMMFWYRQQPGQSLTLIATANQGSEATYESGFVIDKFPISRPNLTFSTLTVSNMSPEDSSIYLCSVLPRETQYFGPGTRLLVL.

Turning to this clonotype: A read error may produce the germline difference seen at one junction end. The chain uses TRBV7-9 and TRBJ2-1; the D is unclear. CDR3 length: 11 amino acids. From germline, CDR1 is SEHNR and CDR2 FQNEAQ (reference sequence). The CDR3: CTSSQAAGQFF. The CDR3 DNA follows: TGTACCAGCAGCCAGGCGGCAGGGCAGTTCTTC.

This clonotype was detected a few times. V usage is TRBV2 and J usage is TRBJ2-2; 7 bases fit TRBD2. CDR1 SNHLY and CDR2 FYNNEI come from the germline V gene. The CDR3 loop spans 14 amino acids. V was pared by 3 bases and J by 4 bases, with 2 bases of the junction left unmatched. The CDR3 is CASSEASGTGELFF. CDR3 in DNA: TGTGCCAGCAGTGAGGCTAGCGGCACCGGGGAGCTGTTTTTT.